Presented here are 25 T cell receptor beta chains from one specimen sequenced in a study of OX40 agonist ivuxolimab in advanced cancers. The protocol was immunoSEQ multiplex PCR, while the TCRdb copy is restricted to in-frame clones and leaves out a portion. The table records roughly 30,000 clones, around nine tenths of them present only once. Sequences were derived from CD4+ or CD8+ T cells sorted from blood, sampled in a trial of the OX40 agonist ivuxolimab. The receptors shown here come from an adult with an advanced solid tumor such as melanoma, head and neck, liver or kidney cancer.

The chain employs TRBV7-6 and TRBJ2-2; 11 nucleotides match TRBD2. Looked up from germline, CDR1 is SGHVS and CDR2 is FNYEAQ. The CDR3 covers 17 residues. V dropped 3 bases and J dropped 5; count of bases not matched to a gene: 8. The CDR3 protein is CASSLTTSGGSTGELFF. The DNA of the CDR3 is TGTGCCAGCAGCTTGACCACTAGCGGGGGTTCAACCGGGGAGCTGTTTTTT.

The CDR3: CASSIDREGNQPQHF. The CDR3 DNA reads as TGTGCCAGTAGTATAGATCGGGAGGGCAATCAGCCCCAGCATTTT. The chain is built from TRBV19 and TRBJ1-5, with D unclear. V lost 0 bases and J lost 2, with 8 bases in between. There are 15 residues in the CDR3. CDR1 LNHDA and CDR2 SQIVND come from the germline V gene (reference sequence).

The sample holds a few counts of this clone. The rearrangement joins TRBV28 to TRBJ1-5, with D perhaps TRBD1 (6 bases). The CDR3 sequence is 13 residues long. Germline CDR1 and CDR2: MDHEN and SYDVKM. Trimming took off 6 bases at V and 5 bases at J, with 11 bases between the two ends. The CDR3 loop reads CASRTGTYQPQHF. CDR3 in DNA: TGTGCCAGCAGAACAGGGACTTATCAGCCCCAGCATTTT.

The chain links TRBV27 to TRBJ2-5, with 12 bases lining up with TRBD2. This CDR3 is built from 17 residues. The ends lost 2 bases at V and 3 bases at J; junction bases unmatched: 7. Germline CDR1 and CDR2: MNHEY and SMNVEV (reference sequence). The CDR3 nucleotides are TGTGCCAGCAGTTTAATCCCGACTAGCGGGGGAGAAGAGACCCAGTACTTC. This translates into CASSLIPTSGGEETQYF.

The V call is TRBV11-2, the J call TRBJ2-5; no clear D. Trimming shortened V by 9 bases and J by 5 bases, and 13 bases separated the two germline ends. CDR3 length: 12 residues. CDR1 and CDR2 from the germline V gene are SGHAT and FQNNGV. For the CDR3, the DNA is TGTGCCAGTCAGAGTACTGTGGAGACCCAGTACTTC. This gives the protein CASQSTVETQYF.

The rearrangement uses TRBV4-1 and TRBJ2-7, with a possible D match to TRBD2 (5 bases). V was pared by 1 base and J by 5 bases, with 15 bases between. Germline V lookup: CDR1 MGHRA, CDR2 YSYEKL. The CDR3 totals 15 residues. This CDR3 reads CASSQVGLALHEQYF. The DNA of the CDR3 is TGCGCCAGCAGCCAAGTCGGGCTAGCTTTACACGAGCAGTACTTC.

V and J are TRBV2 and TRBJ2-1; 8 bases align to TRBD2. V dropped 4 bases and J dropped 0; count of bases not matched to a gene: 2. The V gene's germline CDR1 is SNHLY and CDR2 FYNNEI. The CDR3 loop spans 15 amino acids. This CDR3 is CASSVGGGSYNEQFF. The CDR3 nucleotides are TGTGCCAGCAGTGTCGGGGGGGGCTCCTACAATGAGCAGTTCTTC.

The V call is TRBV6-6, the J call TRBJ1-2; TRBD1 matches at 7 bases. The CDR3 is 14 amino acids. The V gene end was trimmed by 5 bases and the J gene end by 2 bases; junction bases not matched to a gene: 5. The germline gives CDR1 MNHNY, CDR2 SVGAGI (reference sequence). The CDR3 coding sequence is TGTGCCAGCAGTCACCGGGACAGAAACTATGGCTACACCTTC. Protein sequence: CASSHRDRNYGYTF.

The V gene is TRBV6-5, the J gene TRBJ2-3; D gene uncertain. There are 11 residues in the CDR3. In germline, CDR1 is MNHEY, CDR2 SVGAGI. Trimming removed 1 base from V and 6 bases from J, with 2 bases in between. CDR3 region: CASSYLDTQYF. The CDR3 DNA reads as TGTGCCAGCAGTTACTTGGATACGCAGTATTTT.

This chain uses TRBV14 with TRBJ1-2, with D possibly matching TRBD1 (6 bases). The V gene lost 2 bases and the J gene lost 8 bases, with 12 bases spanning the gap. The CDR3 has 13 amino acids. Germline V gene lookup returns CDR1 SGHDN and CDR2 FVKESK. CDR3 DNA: TGTGCCAGCAGCCAAAGGGGGATGCGGGGCTACACCTTC. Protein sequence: CASSQRGMRGYTF.

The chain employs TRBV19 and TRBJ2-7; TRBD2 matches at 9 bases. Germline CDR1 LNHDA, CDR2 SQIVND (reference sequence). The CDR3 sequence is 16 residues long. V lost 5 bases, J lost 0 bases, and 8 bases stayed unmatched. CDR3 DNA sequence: TGTGCCAGTAGTCCCCATAGCGGGGGATTCTCCTACGAGCAGTACTTC. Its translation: CASSPHSGGFSYEQYF. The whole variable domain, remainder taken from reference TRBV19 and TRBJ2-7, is DGGITQSPKYLFRKEGQNVTLSCEQNLNHDAMYWYRQDPGQGLRLIYYSQIVNDFQKGDIAEGYSVSREKKESFPLTVTSAQKNPTAFYLCASSPHSGGFSYEQYFGPGTRLTVT.

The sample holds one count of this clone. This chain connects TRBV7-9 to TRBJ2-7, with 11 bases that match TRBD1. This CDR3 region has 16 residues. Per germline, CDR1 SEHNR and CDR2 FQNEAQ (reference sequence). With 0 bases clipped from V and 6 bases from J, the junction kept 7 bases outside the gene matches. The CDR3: CASSLATGTGGVEQYF. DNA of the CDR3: TGTGCCAGCAGCTTAGCAACCGGGACAGGGGGTGTCGAGCAGTACTTC.

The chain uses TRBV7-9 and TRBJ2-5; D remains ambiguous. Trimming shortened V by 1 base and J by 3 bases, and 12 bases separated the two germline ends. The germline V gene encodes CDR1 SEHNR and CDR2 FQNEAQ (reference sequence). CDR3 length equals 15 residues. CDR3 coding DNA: TGTGCCAGCAGCTTAGTCAGGCTCGCCGAAGAGACCCAGTACTTC. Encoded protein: CASSLVRLAEETQYF.

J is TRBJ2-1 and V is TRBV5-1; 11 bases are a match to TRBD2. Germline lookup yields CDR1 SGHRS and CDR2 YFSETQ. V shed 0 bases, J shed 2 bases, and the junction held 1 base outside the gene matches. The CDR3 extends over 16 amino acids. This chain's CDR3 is CASSLGGLAAYNEQFF. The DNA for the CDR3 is TGCGCCAGCAGCTTGGGGGGACTAGCGGCCTACAATGAGCAGTTCTTC. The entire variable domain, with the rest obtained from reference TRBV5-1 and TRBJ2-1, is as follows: KAGVTQTPRYLIKTRGQQVTLSCSPISGHRSVSWYQQTPGQGLQFLFEYFSETQRNKGNFPGRFSGRQFSNSRSEMNVSTLELGDSALYLCASSLGGLAAYNEQFFGPGTRLTVL.

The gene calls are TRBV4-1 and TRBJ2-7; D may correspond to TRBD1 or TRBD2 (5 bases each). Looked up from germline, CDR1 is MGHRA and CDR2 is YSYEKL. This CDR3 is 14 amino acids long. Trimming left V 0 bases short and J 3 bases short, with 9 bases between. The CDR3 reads CASSQDGGYYEQYF. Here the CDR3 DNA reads TGCGCCAGCAGCCAAGATGGGGGATACTACGAGCAGTACTTC.

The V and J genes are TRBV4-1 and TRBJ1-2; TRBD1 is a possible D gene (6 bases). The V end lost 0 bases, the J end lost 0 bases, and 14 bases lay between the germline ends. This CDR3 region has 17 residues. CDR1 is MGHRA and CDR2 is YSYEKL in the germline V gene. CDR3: CASSQESLGGANYGYTF. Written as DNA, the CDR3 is TGCGCCAGCAGCCAAGAAAGTTTAGGGGGAGCTAACTATGGCTACACCTTC.

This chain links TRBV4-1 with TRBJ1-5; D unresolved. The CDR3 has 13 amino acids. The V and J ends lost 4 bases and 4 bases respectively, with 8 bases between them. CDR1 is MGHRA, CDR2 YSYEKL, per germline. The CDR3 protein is CASSLHSNQPQHF. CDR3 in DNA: TGCGCCAGCAGCCTCCACTCTAATCAGCCCCAGCATTTT.

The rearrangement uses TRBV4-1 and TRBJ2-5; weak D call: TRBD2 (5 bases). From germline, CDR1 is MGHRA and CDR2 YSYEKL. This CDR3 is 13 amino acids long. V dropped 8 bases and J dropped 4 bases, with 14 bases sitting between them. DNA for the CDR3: TGCGCCAGCGCCCTAGCACGGTCAGAGACCCAGTACTTC. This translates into CASALARSETQYF.

The CDR3 region is CASSDQSPGQSGETQYF. CDR3 DNA: TGTGCCAGCAGTGACCAAAGCCCGGGACAGTCGGGAGAGACCCAGTACTTC. The rearrangement joins TRBV2 to TRBJ2-5; TRBD1 matches at 7 bases. V shed 3 bases, J shed 4 bases, and the junction held 14 bases outside the gene matches. The CDR3 sequence is 17 residues long. The germline CDR1 and CDR2 sequences are SNHLY and FYNNEI.

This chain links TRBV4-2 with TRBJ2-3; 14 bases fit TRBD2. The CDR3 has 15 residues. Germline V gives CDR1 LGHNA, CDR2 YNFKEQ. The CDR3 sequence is CAATSGRAGADTQYF. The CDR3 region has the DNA TGTGCTGCGACTAGCGGGAGGGCGGGGGCAGATACGCAGTATTTT.

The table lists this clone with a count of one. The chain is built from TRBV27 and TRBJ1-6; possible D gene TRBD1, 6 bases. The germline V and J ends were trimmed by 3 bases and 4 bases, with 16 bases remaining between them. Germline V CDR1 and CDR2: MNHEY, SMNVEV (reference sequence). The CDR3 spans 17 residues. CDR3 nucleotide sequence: TGTGCCAGCAGTTTCCGCCTACTAGGACAGTATAATTCACCCCTCCACTTT. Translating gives CASSFRLLGQYNSPLHF.

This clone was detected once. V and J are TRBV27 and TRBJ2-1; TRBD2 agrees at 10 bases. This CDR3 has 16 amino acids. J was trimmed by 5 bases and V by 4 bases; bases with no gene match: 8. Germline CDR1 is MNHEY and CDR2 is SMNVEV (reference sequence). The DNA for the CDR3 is TGTGCCAGCAGTTCTCCTCTAGCGGGGGTAAACAATGAGCAGTTCTTC. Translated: CASSSPLAGVNNEQFF.

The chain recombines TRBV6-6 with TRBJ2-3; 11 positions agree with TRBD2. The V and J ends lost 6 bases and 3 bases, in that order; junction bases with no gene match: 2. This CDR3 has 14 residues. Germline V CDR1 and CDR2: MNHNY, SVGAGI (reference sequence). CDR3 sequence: CASSLAGGTDTQYF. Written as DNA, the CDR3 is TGTGCCAGCAGCTTAGCGGGAGGGACAGATACGCAGTATTTT.

The CDR3 loop is CASSLSLLDRGGLYEQYF. DNA for the CDR3: TGTGCCAGCAGTTTATCCCTCCTAGACAGGGGCGGCCTCTACGAGCAGTACTTC. The chain joins TRBV28 to TRBJ2-7; the match to TRBD1 covers 8 bases. Germline V gives CDR1 MDHEN, CDR2 SYDVKM. V was pared by 1 base and J by 3 bases, with 14 bases of the junction left unmatched. The CDR3 runs to 18 residues.

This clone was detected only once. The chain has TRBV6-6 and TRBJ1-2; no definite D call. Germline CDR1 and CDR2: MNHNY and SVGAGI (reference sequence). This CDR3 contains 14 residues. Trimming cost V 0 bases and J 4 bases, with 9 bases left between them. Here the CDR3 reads CASSYSPDFYGYTF. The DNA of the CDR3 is TGTGCCAGCAGTTACTCCCCAGACTTCTATGGCTACACCTTC.